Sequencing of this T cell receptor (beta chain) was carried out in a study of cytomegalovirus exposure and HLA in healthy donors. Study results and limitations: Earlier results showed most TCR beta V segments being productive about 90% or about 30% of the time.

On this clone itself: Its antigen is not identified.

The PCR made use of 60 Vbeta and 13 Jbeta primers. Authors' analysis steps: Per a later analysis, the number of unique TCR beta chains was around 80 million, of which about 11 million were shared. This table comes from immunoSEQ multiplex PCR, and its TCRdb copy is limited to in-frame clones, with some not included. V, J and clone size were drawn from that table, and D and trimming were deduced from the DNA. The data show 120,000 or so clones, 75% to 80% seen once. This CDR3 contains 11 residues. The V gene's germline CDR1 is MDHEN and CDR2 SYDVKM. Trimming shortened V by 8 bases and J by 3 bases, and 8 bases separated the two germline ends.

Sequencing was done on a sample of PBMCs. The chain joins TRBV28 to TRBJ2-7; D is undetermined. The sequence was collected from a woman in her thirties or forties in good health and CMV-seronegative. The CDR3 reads CASSGGYEQYF. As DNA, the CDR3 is TGTGCCAGCTCGGGTGGCTACGAGCAGTACTTC.